Each of the 21 T cell receptor beta chains below was sequenced from the same sample in a study of T cells in Graves' hyperthyroidism and ophthalmopathy. From RNA transcripts, TCR beta CDR3 regions were amplified. During a first-round RT-PCR of the TCR CDR3, the HTBI primer set was used. TCRdb reprocessed the multiplex PCR reads via MiXCR and lists one record per CDR3 protein. The sample records 490,000 or so distinct CDR3 sequences, less than 25% being singletons. Sequencing was done on a sample of blood. These receptors originate from a woman aged 70-85 years with Graves' ophthalmopathy.

There are a few counts of this clonotype. V usage is TRBV5-1 and J usage is TRBJ2-1; D might be TRBD2 (6 bases). The CDR3 has 14 residues. V lost 0 bases, J lost 9 bases, and 13 bases lay in between. CDR1 and CDR2 from the germline V gene are SGHRS and YFSETQ. CDR3: CASSLDGGIAEQFF. CDR3 nucleotides: TGCGCCAGCAGCTTGGACGGGGGAATCGCTGAGCAGTTCTTC.

The V gene is TRBV28, the J gene TRBJ2-1, with 7 bases matching TRBD2. V shed 2 bases and J 6 bases; nucleotides not matched to a gene: 10. Germline V gives CDR1 MDHEN, CDR2 SYDVKM. CDR3 length: 16 residues. The CDR3 sequence: CASSLGSGGRSNEQFF. The CDR3 DNA reads as TGTGCCAGCAGTTTAGGATCCGGCGGGAGATCCAATGAGCAGTTCTTC.

This clonotype was picked up a small number of times. This chain joins TRBV10-3 and TRBJ1-1; D is ambiguous. The germline gives CDR1 ENHRY, CDR2 SYGVKD. V was pared by 0 bases and J by 4 bases, with 12 bases between. The CDR3 extends over 15 amino acids. The CDR3 DNA is TGTGCCATCAGTGAGTCGGTGGACTGGGGCACTGAAGCTTTCTTT. As protein: CAISESVDWGTEAFF.

This rearrangement joins TRBV5-1 to TRBJ2-1; 8 nucleotides line up with TRBD2. This CDR3 region has 16 residues. V gave up 0 bases and J gave up 5 bases; unmatched junction bases: 7. CDR1 and CDR2 from the germline V gene are SGHRS and YFSETQ. This CDR3 reads CASSLGGAGGHNEQFF. CDR3 sequence (DNA): TGCGCCAGCAGCTTGGGTGGGGCGGGAGGCCACAATGAGCAGTTCTTC.

In this sample, this clonotype turned up a few times. The V and J genes are TRBV20-1 and TRBJ2-7, with 7 bases lining up with TRBD1. Germline assignment: CDR1 DFQATT and CDR2 SNEGSKA (reference sequence). J gave up 5 bases and V 6 bases, and 10 bases lay outside the gene matches. The CDR3 length is 13 residues. The CDR3 spells CSAPGGLGNEQYF. The CDR3 DNA reads as TGCAGTGCCCCAGGGGGTTTAGGGAACGAGCAGTACTTC.

This clonotype has only a few counts. The chain employs TRBV3-1 and TRBJ2-3, with 10 bases matching TRBD2. Losses at the gene ends were 0 bases for V and 6 bases for J; bases not matched to a gene: 9. The germline V gene encodes CDR1 LGHDT and CDR2 YNNKEL (reference sequence). The CDR3 sequence is 17 residues long. CDR3 sequence (DNA): TGTGCCAGCAGCCAAGATCTGAGCAGCGGGAGGGCCGATACGCAGTATTTT. It translates to CASSQDLSSGRADTQYF.

V usage is TRBV6-1 and J usage is TRBJ1-5; 7 nucleotides align to TRBD1. The J segment lost 6 bases and the V segment lost 4 bases, leaving 6 bases of the junction unmatched. This CDR3 has 14 amino acids. CDR1 and CDR2 from the germline V gene are MNHNS and SASEGT. The CDR3 bases are TGTGCCAGCAGTGGTTGGGGACAGTTTCAGCCCCAGCATTTT. This encodes CASSGWGQFQPQHF.

In this sample, this clonotype turned up a few times. The J gene is TRBJ1-3, the V gene TRBV18, with D hard to call. The CDR3 has 15 residues. From germline, CDR1 is KGHSH and CDR2 LQKENI. The V end was cut by 2 bases, the J end by 3 bases, with 11 bases between. DNA for the CDR3: TGTGCCAGCTCACCAGCCGTAGCCCATGGAAACACCATATATTTT. Translating it yields CASSPAVAHGNTIYF.

A few counts support this clonotype. The V gene is TRBV6-2 or TRBV6-3, the J gene TRBJ2-5; 8 bases line up with TRBD2. Germline values: CDR1 MNHEY, CDR2 SVGEGT. The CDR3 sequence is 16 residues long. The V and J ends lost 2 bases and 0 bases, in that order; junction bases with no gene match: 5. CDR3 DNA sequence: TGTGCCAGCAGTTACGCCGGACTAGCCCACCAAGAGACCCAGTACTTC. Its protein product is CASSYAGLAHQETQYF.

This clonotype was picked up many times. The gene calls are TRBV7-2 and TRBJ2-1; the D call may be TRBD1 or TRBD2 (5 bases each). V dropped 2 bases and J dropped 10 bases, with 9 bases sitting between them. The CDR3 is 12 amino acids. The germline V gene has CDR1 SGHTA and CDR2 FQGNSA. The CDR3 loop is CASSLFGAEQFF. The CDR3 coding sequence is TGTGCCAGCAGCTTATTCGGGGCCGAGCAGTTCTTC.

The chain recombines TRBV10-2 with TRBJ1-2; 10 nucleotides line up with TRBD1. The V gene end was trimmed by 0 bases and the J gene end by 3 bases; junction bases not matched to a gene: 7. CDR1 is WSHSY and CDR2 is SAAADI in the germline V gene. CDR3 length equals 17 residues. This CDR3 reads CASSESRQGARDYGYTF. The CDR3 region has the DNA TGCGCCAGCAGTGAGTCGAGACAGGGGGCGCGGGACTATGGCTACACCTTC.

This clonotype was detected a few times. The chain couples TRBV5-1 to TRBJ2-1; 11 bases line up with TRBD2. The CDR3 has 15 residues. Trimming at V came to 5 bases and at J to 6 bases, leaving 7 bases not matched to a gene. The germline gives CDR1 SGHRS, CDR2 YFSETQ. The CDR3 DNA is TGCGCCAGCAGATCCCTAGCGGGAGGCTCCAATGAGCAGTTCTTC. Its protein is CASRSLAGGSNEQFF.

This clonotype was detected many times. The chain joins TRBV7-2 to TRBJ2-7; 9 nucleotides match TRBD1. Per the germline V gene, CDR1 is SGHTA and CDR2 is FQGNSA. V gave up 4 bases and J gave up 5 bases; unmatched junction bases: 9. The CDR3 has 15 residues. The CDR3 bases are TGTGCCAGCAGCTCGGCGAGGGGACAGGGCCACGAGCAGTACTTC. This encodes CASSSARGQGHEQYF. Together with reference TRBV7-2 and TRBJ2-7, the CDR3 gives the full variable domain: GAGVSQSPSNKVTEKGKDVELRCDPISGHTALYWYRQSLGQGLEFLIYFQGNSAPDKSGLPSDRFSAERTGGSVSTLTIQRTQQEDSAVYLCASSSARGQGHEQYFGPGTRLTVT.

A few counts support this clonotype. The chain is built from TRBV12-3 or TRBV12-4 and TRBJ1-1, with D unresolved. Trimming removed 6 bases at V and 2 bases at J, with 10 bases between. The CDR3 contains 13 residues. CDR3 sequence: CASRAPGNTEAFF. The DNA of the CDR3 is TGTGCCAGCAGAGCCCCGGGAAACACTGAAGCTTTCTTT.

Comment on this clonotype: Being one base from a much bigger clone, this may be a read error. J is TRBJ1-2 and V is TRBV12-3 or TRBV12-4, with 9 bases lining up with TRBD1. The ends lost 8 bases at V and 7 bases at J; junction bases unmatched: 14. This CDR3 has 15 amino acids. The CDR3 DNA sequence: TGTGCCAGCGGTTCGACCGGGACAGGGTTCGGTGGCTACACCTTC. Residues: CASGSTGTGFGGYTF.

The CDR3 loop is CSPLANHNEQFF. The CDR3 DNA reads as TGCAGTCCACTAGCGAACCACAATGAGCAGTTCTTC. The chain uses TRBV20-1 and TRBJ2-1, with 7 bases matching TRBD2. The CDR3 length is 12 residues. Germline CDR1 DFQATT, CDR2 SNEGSKA (reference sequence). Trimming cost V 8 bases and J 5 bases; bases outside gene matches: 6.

This clonotype was found a few times. The J gene is TRBJ1-6, the V gene TRBV18; no clear D. Trimming took off 3 bases at V and 10 bases at J, with 10 bases between the two ends. The V gene's germline CDR1 is KGHSH and CDR2 LQKENI. The CDR3 covers 13 residues. CDR3 coding DNA: TGTGCCAGCTCACCGAAAGCCGAATCACCCCTCCACTTT. Its translation: CASSPKAESPLHF.

This clonotype has only a few counts. The chain combines TRBV20-1 with TRBJ2-1; no clear D gene. The CDR3 runs to 14 residues. Germline lookup yields CDR1 DFQATT and CDR2 SNEGSKA (reference sequence). With 1 base removed from V and 0 bases from J, the gap between germline ends came to 7 bases. CDR3: CSARAESSYNEQFF. The CDR3 DNA reads TGCAGTGCTAGAGCGGAAAGCTCCTACAATGAGCAGTTCTTC.

The V and J genes are TRBV11-2 and TRBJ1-2, with D hard to call. In germline, CDR1 is SGHAT, CDR2 FQNNGV. With 1 base removed from V and 4 bases from J, the gap between germline ends came to 10 bases. The CDR3 spans 14 residues. The CDR3 nucleotides read TGTGCCAGCAGCTTAGTGCCGGGGTCCTATGGCTACACCTTC. The encoded protein is CASSLVPGSYGYTF.

CDR3 amino acids: CASGYSRTGLDGYTF. As DNA, the CDR3 is TGTGCCAGCGGCTACTCTAGGACAGGGTTGGATGGCTACACCTTC. The gene calls are TRBV7-9 and TRBJ1-2; 8 bases line up with TRBD1. In germline, CDR1 is SEHNR, CDR2 FQNEAQ (reference sequence). V trimming: 8 bases; J trimming: 6 bases; junction bases outside the gene matches: 14. This CDR3 has 15 amino acids.

Notes on this clonotype: A clone one base away is much larger, so this may be a read error. The V call is TRBV11-2, the J call TRBJ2-1, with 11 nucleotides matching TRBD2. The CDR3 runs to 16 residues. CDR1 is SGHAT and CDR2 is FQNNGV in the germline V gene. CDR3 nucleotides: TGTGCCAGCAGCTATACTAGCGGGAGATCATACAATGCGCAGTTCTTC. Translated: CASSYTSGRSYNAQFF.